The 23 T cell receptor beta chains below were found in one sample sequenced in a study of blood T cell repertoires in COVID-19. Generated by immunoSEQ multiplex PCR, the TCRdb table keeps only in-frame clones and is missing some. Seen here are approximately 230,000 clones, roughly 89% observed once, and the top ten hold around 4%. The sequenced material came from PBMCs or T cells enriched from blood (not recorded which). The receptors shown here come from a woman in her twenties or thirties who had recovered from COVID-19.

CDR3 DNA: TGTGCCAGCAGCGTAAGAACTTCGCCGAACACTGAAGCTTTCTTT. Residues: CASSVRTSPNTEAFF. The chain links TRBV7-8 to TRBJ1-1, with D unresolved. The CDR3 is 15 residues long. V lost 5 bases to trimming and J lost 1 base, with 14 bases between them. CDR1 SGHVS and CDR2 FQNEAQ come from the germline V gene.

This clone was recorded a few times. The V call is TRBV10-3, the J call TRBJ2-5, with D perhaps TRBD1 (6 bases). Looked up from germline, CDR1 is ENHRY and CDR2 is SYGVKD. V was shortened by 3 bases and J by 0 bases, with 8 bases between the two germline ends. The CDR3 is 14 amino acids. This CDR3 reads CAISEGQNQETQYF. CDR3 in DNA: TGTGCCATCAGTGAAGGACAGAACCAAGAGACCCAGTACTTC.

The chain combines TRBV7-2 with TRBJ1-3; TRBD1 aligns across 7 bases. The CDR3 totals 15 residues. The J segment lost 4 bases and the V segment lost 0 bases, leaving 3 bases of the junction unmatched. Germline V CDR1 and CDR2: SGHTA, FQGNSA. As DNA, the CDR3 is TGTGCCAGCAGCTTAGCTCGGACAGGAGGAAACACCATATATTTT. Translating it yields CASSLARTGGNTIYF.

This chain connects TRBV19 to TRBJ1-2; 7 bases are a match to TRBD1. V was pared by 6 bases and J by 2 bases, with 6 bases of the junction left unmatched. This CDR3 contains 14 residues. Germline V gene data show CDR1 as LNHDA and CDR2 as SQIVND (reference sequence). The CDR3, as DNA: TGTGCCAGTAGGAAGACGACAGGGAACTATGGCTACACCTTC. Translating it yields CASRKTTGNYGYTF.

The table lists this clone with a count of one. The V call is TRBV10-3, the J call TRBJ1-1; D is possibly TRBD1 (5 bases). CDR1 and CDR2 from the germline V gene are ENHRY and SYGVKD. The CDR3 length is 15 residues. Between the trimmed V and J ends, which lost 0 bases and 3 bases, there was a span of 11 bases. CDR3: CAISESLIRDTEAFF. CDR3 nucleotides: TGTGCCATCAGTGAGTCCCTGATCAGGGACACTGAAGCTTTCTTT.

The gene calls are TRBV6-5 and TRBJ1-5; 9 nucleotides line up with TRBD1. The germline V gene encodes CDR1 MNHEY and CDR2 SVGAGI. The CDR3 spans 15 residues. Unmatched junction bases numbered 7, after V lost 8 bases and J lost 2 bases. The CDR3 sequence is CASGTGGAGNQPQHF. CDR3 DNA: TGTGCCAGCGGTACAGGGGGCGCAGGCAATCAGCCCCAGCATTTT.

The gene calls are TRBV5-1 and TRBJ2-7; 7 nucleotides match TRBD2. This CDR3 is built from 16 residues. Germline V CDR1 and CDR2: SGHRS, YFSETQ. V lost 0 bases and J lost 3; bases outside the gene matches: 9. The CDR3 region is CASSLDMSGEGYEQYF. DNA for the CDR3: TGCGCCAGCAGCTTGGACATGTCGGGGGAGGGCTACGAGCAGTACTTC.

The V and J genes are TRBV12-3 or TRBV12-4 and TRBJ1-1; D is perhaps TRBD1 (5 bases). Trimming shortened V by 4 bases and J by 8 bases, and 11 bases separated the two germline ends. The CDR3 covers 12 residues. CDR3 region: CASSWGRGEAFF. In DNA, the CDR3 is TGTGCCAGCAGTTGGGGTCGGGGGGAAGCTTTCTTT.

This chain connects TRBV28 to TRBJ1-2; D is unresolved. CDR3 length: 13 amino acids. Looked up from germline, CDR1 is MDHEN and CDR2 is SYDVKM. V was trimmed by 2 bases and J by 2 bases, leaving 6 bases between them. CDR3 DNA sequence: TGTGCCAGCAGTTTAGACGGGAACTATGGCTACACCTTC. Translated: CASSLDGNYGYTF.

This clone was counted once. V gene TRBV5-1 combines with J gene TRBJ2-1; D may be TRBD1 (6 bases). This CDR3 spans 14 amino acids. Germline CDR1 SGHRS, CDR2 YFSETQ. The ends were cut back, 0 bases at V and 2 bases at J, with 6 bases in the middle. CDR3 region: CASSLGQAYNEQFF. The CDR3 DNA sequence: TGCGCCAGCAGCTTGGGACAGGCCTACAATGAGCAGTTCTTC.

V is TRBV9 and J is TRBJ1-6; 7 positions agree with TRBD1. Germline V gene data show CDR1 as SGDLS and CDR2 as YYNGEE. With 2 bases clipped from V and 8 bases from J, the junction kept 10 bases outside the gene matches. The CDR3 totals 16 residues. Here the CDR3 reads CASSVRSTGIDSPLHF. Written as DNA, the CDR3 is TGTGCCAGCAGCGTGAGGTCGACAGGGATCGATTCACCCCTCCACTTT.

CDR3 in amino acids: CASTGTSGRSGAYEQYF. DNA for the CDR3: TGTGCCAGCACCGGGACTAGCGGGAGAAGTGGGGCCTACGAGCAGTACTTC. The genes are TRBV7-8 and TRBJ2-7; 14 bases fit TRBD2. V was pared by 7 bases and J by 2 bases, with 10 bases of the junction left unmatched. In germline, CDR1 is SGHVS, CDR2 FQNEAQ. This CDR3 is built from 17 residues.

The chain carries TRBV19 and TRBJ1-4; D call uncertain. Germline loops: CDR1 LNHDA, CDR2 SQIVND (reference sequence). V shed 4 bases and J shed 7 bases, with 13 bases lying between them. The CDR3 totals 14 residues. The CDR3 loop is CASSSPGRAEKLFF. CDR3 DNA sequence: TGTGCCAGTAGTAGCCCCGGGAGGGCTGAAAAACTGTTTTTT.

This clone was found a few times. This sequence joins TRBV7-2 and TRBJ1-1, with 8 positions matching TRBD1. Trimming at V came to 5 bases and at J to 5 bases, leaving 7 bases not matched to a gene. The CDR3 spans 14 residues. Germline V gives CDR1 SGHTA, CDR2 FQGNSA. CDR3 loop: CASSTRGRGTEAFF. In nucleotides, the CDR3 is TGTGCCAGCAGCACCAGGGGGCGTGGGACTGAAGCTTTCTTT.

The chain links TRBV28 to TRBJ2-3; TRBD2 matches at 10 bases. CDR1 is MDHEN, CDR2 SYDVKM, per germline. After removal of 3 bases from V and 3 bases from J, the junction contained 12 bases not matched to a gene. The CDR3 has 18 amino acids. This chain's CDR3 is CASSFGLAGAKRTDTQYF. Here the CDR3 DNA reads TGTGCCAGCAGTTTCGGCCTAGCGGGAGCTAAAAGGACAGATACGCAGTATTTT.

As to this clone: The same CDR3 can be traced to other DNA sequences in this sample. The V and J genes are TRBV30 and TRBJ2-7; maybe TRBD2 (6 bases). The germline V gene has CDR1 GTSNPN and CDR2 SVGIG (reference sequence). The CDR3 is made up of 14 amino acids. V gave up 0 bases and J gave up 3 bases, with 12 bases separating them. The CDR3 region has the DNA TGTGCCTGGAGTGTCGGGGGTTCAATCTACGAGCAGTACTTC. Translated, it gives CAWSVGGSIYEQYF. Variable domain in full (rest from reference TRBV30 and TRBJ2-7): SQTIHQWPATLVQPVGSPLSLECTVEGTSNPNLYWYRQAAGRGLQLLFYSVGIGQISSEVPQNLSASRPQDRQFILSSKKLLLSDSGFYLCAWSVGGSIYEQYFGPGTRLTVT.

The V call is TRBV29-1, the J call TRBJ1-1; no definite D call. V shed 7 bases and J shed 0 bases, with 6 bases lying between them. The CDR3 spans 11 residues. Germline loops: CDR1 SQVTM, CDR2 ANQGSEA. This CDR3 reads CSGELNTEAFF. In DNA, the CDR3 is TGCAGCGGCGAGTTGAACACTGAAGCTTTCTTT.

The J gene is TRBJ2-5, the V gene TRBV6-5; 10 bases align to TRBD2. The CDR3 runs to 14 residues. Germline assignment: CDR1 MNHEY and CDR2 SVGAGI. With 6 bases clipped from V and 5 bases from J, the junction kept 6 bases outside the gene matches. For the CDR3, the DNA is TGTGCCAGCAGACCTAGGACTAGCGGCGAGACCCAGTACTTC. Translated, it gives CASRPRTSGETQYF.

V gene TRBV19 combines with J gene TRBJ1-1, with 12 bases fitting TRBD1. Trimming at V came to 3 bases and at J to 6 bases, leaving 5 bases not matched to a gene. Per the germline V gene, CDR1 is LNHDA and CDR2 is SQIVND (reference sequence). The CDR3 totals 15 residues. CDR3 coding DNA: TGTGCCAGTAGTATTTCCGGGACAGGGGGCTCTGAAGCTTTCTTT. Amino acids: CASSISGTGGSEAFF.

This clone was picked up one time. The CDR3 DNA reads as TGTGCCAGCAGCTACGCGGGGACAGCCTACGAGCAGTACTTC. Its protein product is CASSYAGTAYEQYF. The chain joins TRBV7-9 to TRBJ2-7; tentative D call: TRBD1 (7 bases). V was trimmed by 4 bases and J by 2 bases, leaving 12 bases between them. From germline, CDR1 is SEHNR and CDR2 FQNEAQ (reference sequence). CDR3 size: 14 residues. The full variable domain, completed using reference TRBV7-9 and TRBJ2-7, is DTGVSQNPRHKITKRGQNVTFRCDPISEHNRLYWYRQTLGQGPEFLTYFQNEAQLEKSRLLSDRFSAERPKGSFSTLEIQRTEQGDSAMYLCASSYAGTAYEQYFGPGTRLTVT.

For this clone: The same CDR3 arises from other DNA sequences in this sample as well. V gene TRBV9 combines with J gene TRBJ1-3; D not certain. Trimming took 5 bases from V and 0 from J, leaving 9 bases between them. Germline V gene lookup returns CDR1 SGDLS and CDR2 YYNGEE. The CDR3 sequence is 14 residues long. CDR3 DNA sequence: TGTGCCAGCAGTCCAACGGGCTCTGGAAACACCATATATTTT. It translates to CASSPTGSGNTIYF.

The rearrangement links TRBV27 to TRBJ2-7; 7 positions match TRBD2. Germline V CDR1 and CDR2: MNHEY, SMNVEV (reference sequence). The CDR3 has 14 amino acids. With 0 bases clipped from V and 2 bases from J, the junction kept 1 base outside the gene matches. Here the CDR3 reads CASSLSGGPYEQYF. CDR3 sequence (DNA): TGTGCCAGCAGTTTATCGGGAGGGCCCTACGAGCAGTACTTC.

The rearrangement uses TRBV18 and TRBJ2-1; D perhaps matches TRBD1 (6 bases). Germline loops: CDR1 KGHSH, CDR2 LQKENI. Trimming cost V 8 bases and J 0 bases, with 17 bases left between them. The CDR3 is 16 residues long. CDR3 protein: CASQDTGTRSYNEQFF. CDR3 sequence (DNA): TGTGCCAGCCAGGACACAGGGACCCGCTCCTACAATGAGCAGTTCTTC.